This T cell receptor beta chain was identified in a study of T-cell memory formation after mild COVID-19. Across the whole study: Among the donors, TCR clusters were largely specific to each donor.

This clonotype was counted only a few times. Its antigen is still unknown. The CDR3 sequence is 17 residues long. CDR1 is MGHRA, CDR2 YSYEKL, per germline. The ends were cut back, 1 base at V and 0 bases at J, with 13 bases in the middle. TCRdb used MiXCR to reprocess the 5' RACE reads, holding one entry per CDR3 protein. The sample includes roughly 130,000 distinct CDR3 sequences, 5% to 6.5% of them seen just once. Study-level points and caveats: Of the contracting clones, CD4+ ones lay mainly in CM and EM, and CD8+ ones in EMRA. There was no confirmation that second-wave clones peaking on day 37 were SARS-CoV-2 specific.

Sample: PBMCs or a T cell subset sorted from them (not recorded which). The TCR originated in an adult woman who had mild COVID-19 (a few samples of this study predate the infection). Cell type and time point are not known. The chain couples TRBV4-1 to TRBJ2-1; D is uncertain. For the CDR3, the DNA is TGCGCCAGCAGCCAAGGGGCGTCTCAAAGCTCCTACAATGAGCAGTTCTTC. Its translation is CASSQGASQSSYNEQFF.